The rows below give T cell receptor beta chains drawn from one sample of a study of graft-versus-host responses after intestinal transplantation. Assay: immunoSEQ multiplex PCR; the TCRdb copy retains only in-frame clones and omits some. The sample lists tens of thousands of clones; roughly 79% were seen once. The sequencing used ileum tissue, collected 12 days after intestinal transplant. These receptors were obtained from a human patient who received an intestinal transplant, so some T cells may come from the graft donor. Both conserved end residues are part of each CDR3. A D gene is named only where the DNA matches it firmly. Size values are once, few and many counts, or a class for expanded clones, and some rows have none.

D,V,size,J,CDR3,DNA
TRBD1,TRBV27,.,TRBJ1-1,CASSPGQGHVTEAFF,TGTGCCAGCAGCCCGGGACAGGGACATGTCACTGAAGCTTTCTTT
.,TRBV7-2,.,TRBJ2-1,CASSLAHSSVTGEQFF,TGTGCCAGCAGCTTAGCCCACTCTAGCGTTACCGGTGAGCAGTTCTTC
TRBD1,TRBV5-1,.,TRBJ2-1,CASSADRAGGDEQFF,TGCGCCAGCAGCGCGGACAGGGCAGGTGGGGATGAGCAGTTCTTC
.,TRBV19,.,TRBJ2-3,CASSIGRGLATDTQYF,TGTGCCAGTAGTATAGGGCGGGGGCTCGCCACAGATACGCAGTATTTT
TRBD1,TRBV27,.,TRBJ1-6,CASSWTGLGHSPLHF,TGTGCCAGCAGTTGGACAGGGTTGGGCCATTCACCCCTCCACTTT
.,TRBV6-6,.,TRBJ2-7,CASSTRVPPLYEQYF,TGTGCCAGCAGTACCCGGGTCCCTCCCCTCTACGAGCAGTACTTC
TRBD2,TRBV27,.,TRBJ2-6,CASSLFRGDSGANVLTF,TGTGCCAGCAGTTTATTCCGGGGGGACTCTGGGGCCAACGTCCTGACTTTC
.,TRBV7-9,few,TRBJ1-2,CASSPTANYGYTF,TGTGCCAGCAGCCCGACAGCTAACTATGGCTACACCTTC
TRBD2,TRBV14,.,TRBJ2-3,CASSQVTLAGGNTQYF,TGTGCCAGCAGCCAAGTGACGCTAGCGGGGGGGAATACGCAGTATTTT
.,TRBV12-5,.,TRBJ2-7,CASAKDSYEQYF,TGTGCTAGTGCTAAGGACAGCTACGAGCAGTACTTC
.,TRBV23-1,.,TRBJ1-5,CASNGTNSPNQPQHF,TGCGCCAGCAATGGCACCAATTCCCCAAATCAGCCCCAGCATTTT
.,TRBV7-3,.,TRBJ2-1,CASSRLGFYNEQFF,TGTGCCAGCTCTCGGCTAGGTTTCTACAATGAGCAGTTCTTC
TRBD1,TRBV27,.,TRBJ1-2,CASRPQGAYGYTF,TGTGCCAGCAGACCCCAGGGGGCTTATGGCTACACCTTC
.,TRBV27,.,TRBJ2-1,CASSLFGGMEQFF,TGTGCCAGCAGTTTATTCGGCGGGATGGAGCAGTTCTTC
.,TRBV2,.,TRBJ2-2,CASSGRGPTIGELFF,TGTGCCAGCTCCGGGCGGGGCCCGACGATCGGGGAGCTGTTTTTT
TRBD1,TRBV2,.,TRBJ1-3,CASSQTGGNGNTIYF,TGTGCCAGCAGCCAGACAGGGGGAAATGGAAACACCATATATTTT
.,TRBV28,once,TRBJ1-1,CASSLLPQGWEPNTEAFF,TGTGCCAGCAGTTTATTACCACAGGGTTGGGAGCCCAACACTGAAGCTTTCTTT
.,TRBV7-3,.,TRBJ2-6,CASSLRPGSYSGANVLTF,TGTGCCAGCAGCTTGAGACCGGGATCCTACTCTGGGGCCAACGTCCTGACTTTC